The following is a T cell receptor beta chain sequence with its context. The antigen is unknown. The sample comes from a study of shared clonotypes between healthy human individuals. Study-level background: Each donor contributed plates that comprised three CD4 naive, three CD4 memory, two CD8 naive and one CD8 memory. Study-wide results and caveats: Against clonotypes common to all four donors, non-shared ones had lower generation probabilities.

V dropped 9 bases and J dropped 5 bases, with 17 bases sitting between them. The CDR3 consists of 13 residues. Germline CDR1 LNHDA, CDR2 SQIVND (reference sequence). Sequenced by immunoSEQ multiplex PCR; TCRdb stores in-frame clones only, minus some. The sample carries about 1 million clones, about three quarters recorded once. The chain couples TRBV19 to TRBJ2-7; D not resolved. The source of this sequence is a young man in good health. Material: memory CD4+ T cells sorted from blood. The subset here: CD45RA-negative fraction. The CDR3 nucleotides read TGTGCCAGCCAAACCGGCCCCGGACACGAGCAGTACTTC. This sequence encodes CASQTGPGHEQYF.